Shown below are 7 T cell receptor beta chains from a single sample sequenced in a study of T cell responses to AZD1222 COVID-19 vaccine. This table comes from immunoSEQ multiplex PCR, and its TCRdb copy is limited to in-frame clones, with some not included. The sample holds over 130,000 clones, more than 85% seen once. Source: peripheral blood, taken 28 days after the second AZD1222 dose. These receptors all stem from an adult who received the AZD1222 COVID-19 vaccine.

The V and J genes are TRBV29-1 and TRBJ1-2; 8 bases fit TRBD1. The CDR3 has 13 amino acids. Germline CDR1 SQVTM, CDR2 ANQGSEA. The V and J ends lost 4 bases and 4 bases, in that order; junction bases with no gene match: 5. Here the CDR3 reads CSVVRQGFYGYTF. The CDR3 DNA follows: TGCAGCGTTGTAAGACAGGGGTTCTATGGCTACACCTTC.

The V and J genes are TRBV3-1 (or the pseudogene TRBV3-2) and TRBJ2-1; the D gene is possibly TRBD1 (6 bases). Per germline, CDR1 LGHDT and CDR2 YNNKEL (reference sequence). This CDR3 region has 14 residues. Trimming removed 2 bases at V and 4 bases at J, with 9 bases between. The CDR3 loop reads CASSQLQGYNEQFF. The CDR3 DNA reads TGTGCCAGCAGCCAATTACAGGGATACAATGAGCAGTTCTTC.

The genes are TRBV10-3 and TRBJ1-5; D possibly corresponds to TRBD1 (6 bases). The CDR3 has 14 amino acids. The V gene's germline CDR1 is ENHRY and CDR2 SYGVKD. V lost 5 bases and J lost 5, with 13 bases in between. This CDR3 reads CAISPTGSDQPQHF. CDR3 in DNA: TGTGCCATCAGTCCCACAGGGAGCGATCAGCCCCAGCATTTT.

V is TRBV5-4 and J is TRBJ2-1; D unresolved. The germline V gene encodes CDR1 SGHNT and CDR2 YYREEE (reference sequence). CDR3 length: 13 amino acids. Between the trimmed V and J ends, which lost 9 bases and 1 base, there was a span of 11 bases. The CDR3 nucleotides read TGTGCCACCCCTCCTCCGTCCTACAATGAGCAGTTCTTC. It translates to CATPPPSYNEQFF.

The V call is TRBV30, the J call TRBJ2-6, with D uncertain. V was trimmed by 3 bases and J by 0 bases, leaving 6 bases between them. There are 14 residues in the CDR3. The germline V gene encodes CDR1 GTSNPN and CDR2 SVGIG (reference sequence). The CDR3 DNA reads TGTGCCTGGAGGATTTACTCTGGGGCCAACGTCCTGACTTTC. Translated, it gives CAWRIYSGANVLTF.

The CDR3 sequence is CASSYGNRAYEQYF. The CDR3 DNA sequence: TGTGCCAGCAGTTACGGGAATCGAGCCTACGAGCAGTACTTC. The rearrangement uses TRBV6-2 or TRBV6-3 and TRBJ2-7; D gene unclear. Trimming took 2 bases from V and 2 from J, leaving 10 bases between them. The CDR3 extends over 14 amino acids. In germline, CDR1 is MNHEY, CDR2 SVGEGT.

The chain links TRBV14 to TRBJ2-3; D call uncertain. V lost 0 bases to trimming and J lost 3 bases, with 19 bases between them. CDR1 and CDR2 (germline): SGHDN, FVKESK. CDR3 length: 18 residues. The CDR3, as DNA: TGTGCCAGCAGCCAAGAAAGTAGAACAGCTCGAATGACAGATACGCAGTATTTT. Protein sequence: CASSQESRTARMTDTQYF.